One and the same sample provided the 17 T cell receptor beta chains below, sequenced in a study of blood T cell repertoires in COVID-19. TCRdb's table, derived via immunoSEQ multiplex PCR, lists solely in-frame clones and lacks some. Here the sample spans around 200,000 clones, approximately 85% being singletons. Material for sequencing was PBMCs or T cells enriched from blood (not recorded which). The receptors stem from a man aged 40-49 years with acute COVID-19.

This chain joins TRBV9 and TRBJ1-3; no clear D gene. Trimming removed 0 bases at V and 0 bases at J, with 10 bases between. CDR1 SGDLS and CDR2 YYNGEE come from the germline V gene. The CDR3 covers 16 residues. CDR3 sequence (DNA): TGTGCCAGCAGCGTAGACGGTGGGCGCTCTGGAAACACCATATATTTT. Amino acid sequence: CASSVDGGRSGNTIYF.

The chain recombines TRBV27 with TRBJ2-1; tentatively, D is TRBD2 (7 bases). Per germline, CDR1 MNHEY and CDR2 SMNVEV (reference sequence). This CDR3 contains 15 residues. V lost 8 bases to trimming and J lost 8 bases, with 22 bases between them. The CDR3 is CASSDRGASGDEQFF. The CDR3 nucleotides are TGTGCCAGCTCCGATAGGGGGGCTAGCGGAGATGAGCAGTTCTTC.

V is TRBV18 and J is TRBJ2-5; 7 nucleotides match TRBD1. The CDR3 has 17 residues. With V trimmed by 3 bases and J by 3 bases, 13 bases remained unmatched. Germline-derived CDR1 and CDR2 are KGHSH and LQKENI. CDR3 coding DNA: TGTGCCAGCTCACCTACCCTTGACAGGGCCCAAGAAGAGACCCAGTACTTC. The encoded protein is CASSPTLDRAQEETQYF.

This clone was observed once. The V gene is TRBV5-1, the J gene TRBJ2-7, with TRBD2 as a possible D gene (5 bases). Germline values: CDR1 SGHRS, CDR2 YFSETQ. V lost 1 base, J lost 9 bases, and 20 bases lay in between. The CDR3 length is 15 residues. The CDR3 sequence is CASSLWSGDSLGQYF. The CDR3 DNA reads TGCGCCAGCAGCTTGTGGAGCGGAGACTCCCTAGGGCAGTACTTC.

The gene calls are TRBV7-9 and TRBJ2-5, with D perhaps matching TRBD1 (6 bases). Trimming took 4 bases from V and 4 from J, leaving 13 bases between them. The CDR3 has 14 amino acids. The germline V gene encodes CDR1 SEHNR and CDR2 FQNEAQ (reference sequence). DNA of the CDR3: TGTGCCAGCAGCTCGGGCGCCAGGGGAGAGACCCAGTACTTC. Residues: CASSSGARGETQYF. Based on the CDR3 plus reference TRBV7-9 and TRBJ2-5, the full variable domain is DTGVSQNPRHKITKRGQNVTFRCDPISEHNRLYWYRQTLGQGPEFLTYFQNEAQLEKSRLLSDRFSAERPKGSFSTLEIQRTEQGDSAMYLCASSSGARGETQYFGPGTRLLVL.

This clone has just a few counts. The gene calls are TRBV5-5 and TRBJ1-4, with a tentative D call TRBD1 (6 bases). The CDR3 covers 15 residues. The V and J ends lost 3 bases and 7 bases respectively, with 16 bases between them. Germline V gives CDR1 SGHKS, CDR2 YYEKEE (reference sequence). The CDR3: CASSSYRLGGEKLFF. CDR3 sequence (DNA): TGTGCCAGCAGCTCCTACAGGTTAGGGGGTGAAAAACTGTTTTTT. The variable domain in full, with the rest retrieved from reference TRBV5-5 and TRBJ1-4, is DAGVTQSPTHLIKTRGQQVTLRCSPISGHKSVSWYQQVLGQGPQFIFQYYEKEERGRGNFPDRFSARQFPNYSSELNVNALLLGDSALYLCASSSYRLGGEKLFFGSGTQLSVL.

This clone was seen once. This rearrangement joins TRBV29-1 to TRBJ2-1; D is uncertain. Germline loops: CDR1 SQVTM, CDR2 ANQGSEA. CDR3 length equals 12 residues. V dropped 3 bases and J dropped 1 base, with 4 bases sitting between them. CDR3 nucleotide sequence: TGCAGCGTTGACAGATCCTACAATGAGCAGTTCTTC. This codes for CSVDRSYNEQFF.

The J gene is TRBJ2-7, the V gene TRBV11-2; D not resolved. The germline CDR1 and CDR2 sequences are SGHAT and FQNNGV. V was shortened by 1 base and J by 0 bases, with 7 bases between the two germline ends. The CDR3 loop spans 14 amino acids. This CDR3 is CASSLGFSSYEQYF. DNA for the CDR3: TGTGCCAGCAGCTTAGGTTTTAGCTCCTACGAGCAGTACTTC.

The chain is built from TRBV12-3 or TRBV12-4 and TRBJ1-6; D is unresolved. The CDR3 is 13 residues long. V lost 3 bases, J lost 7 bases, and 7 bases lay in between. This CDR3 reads CASSFGRNSPLHF. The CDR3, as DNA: TGTGCCAGCAGTTTTGGGAGGAATTCACCCCTCCACTTT.

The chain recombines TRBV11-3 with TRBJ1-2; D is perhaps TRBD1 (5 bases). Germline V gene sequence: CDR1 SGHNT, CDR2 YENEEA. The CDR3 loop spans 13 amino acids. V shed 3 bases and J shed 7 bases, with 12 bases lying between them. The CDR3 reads CASSLSTGLGYTF. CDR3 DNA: TGTGCCAGCAGCTTGTCCACAGGTCTTGGCTACACCTTC.

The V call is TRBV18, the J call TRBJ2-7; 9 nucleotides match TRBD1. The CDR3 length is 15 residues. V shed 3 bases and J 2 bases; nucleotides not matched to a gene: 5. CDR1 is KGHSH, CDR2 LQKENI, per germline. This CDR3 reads CASSPDRGSTYEQYF. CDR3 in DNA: TGTGCCAGCTCACCCGACAGGGGGTCAACCTACGAGCAGTACTTC.

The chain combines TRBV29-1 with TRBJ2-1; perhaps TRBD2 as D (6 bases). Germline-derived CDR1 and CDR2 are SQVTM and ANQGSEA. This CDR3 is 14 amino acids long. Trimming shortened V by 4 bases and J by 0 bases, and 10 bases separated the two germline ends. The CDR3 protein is CSVATGSSYNEQFF. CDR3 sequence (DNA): TGCAGCGTTGCAACCGGGAGCTCCTACAATGAGCAGTTCTTC.

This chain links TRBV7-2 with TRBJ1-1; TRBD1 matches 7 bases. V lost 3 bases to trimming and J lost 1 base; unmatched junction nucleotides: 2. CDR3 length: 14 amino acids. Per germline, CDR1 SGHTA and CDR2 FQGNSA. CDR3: CASSFPGGNTEAFF. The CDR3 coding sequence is TGTGCCAGCAGCTTTCCAGGGGGGAACACTGAAGCTTTCTTT.

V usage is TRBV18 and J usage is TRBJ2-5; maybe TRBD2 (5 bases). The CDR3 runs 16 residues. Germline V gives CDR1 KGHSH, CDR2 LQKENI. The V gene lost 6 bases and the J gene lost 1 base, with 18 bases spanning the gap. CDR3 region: CASSQPNLGSQETQYF. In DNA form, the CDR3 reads TGTGCCAGCTCTCAACCGAACCTAGGGAGCCAAGAGACCCAGTACTTC.

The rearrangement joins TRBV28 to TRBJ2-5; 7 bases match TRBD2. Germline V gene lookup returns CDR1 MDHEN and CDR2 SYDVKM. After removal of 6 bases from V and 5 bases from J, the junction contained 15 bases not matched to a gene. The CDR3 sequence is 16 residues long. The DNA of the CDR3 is TGTGCCAGCAGCTCCACGATACTAGCGAGGGCGGAGACCCAGTACTTC. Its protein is CASSSTILARAETQYF.

DNA for the CDR3: TGTGCCAGCAGCCAAGGGGATCAGGGGCCTGGCTACACCTTC. Protein product: CASSQGDQGPGYTF. The chain couples TRBV14 to TRBJ1-2; maybe TRBD1 (6 bases). The CDR3 is 14 amino acids. Trimming took 1 base from V and 7 from J, leaving 13 bases between them. Germline CDR1 SGHDN, CDR2 FVKESK.

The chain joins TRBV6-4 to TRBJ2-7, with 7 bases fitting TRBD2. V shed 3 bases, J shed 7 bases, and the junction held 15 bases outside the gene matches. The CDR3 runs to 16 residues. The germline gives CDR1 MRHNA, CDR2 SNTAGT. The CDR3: CASSEFTGEGLREQYF. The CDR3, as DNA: TGTGCCAGCAGTGAGTTCACGGGGGAGGGCTTACGGGAGCAGTACTTC.